The 26 T cell receptor beta chains below come from one sample, sequenced in a study of blood T cell repertoires in COVID-19. Sequencing used immunoSEQ multiplex PCR; TCRdb keeps in-frame clones, though not all of them. Here the sample spans about 200,000 clones, 82% being singletons. The sequenced sample was peripheral blood. These receptors were obtained from a woman between 70 and 85 years old with COVID-19, enrolled during active disease.

This sequence joins TRBV6-2 or TRBV6-3 and TRBJ2-7; 11 bases fit TRBD2. After removal of 5 bases from V and 2 bases from J, the junction contained 20 bases not matched to a gene. CDR3 length: 20 residues. Germline CDR1 and CDR2: MNHEY and SVGEGT. In DNA, the CDR3 is TGTGCCAGCAGTCAAAGTCGTTTTGGGGAACTAGCGGGAGAACCCTACGAGCAGTACTTC. Its translation is CASSQSRFGELAGEPYEQYF.

The V and J genes are TRBV18 and TRBJ2-3; perhaps TRBD1 as D (5 bases). The CDR3 runs 16 residues. CDR1 KGHSH and CDR2 LQKENI come from the germline V gene. The V end lost 2 bases, the J end lost 5 bases, and 17 bases lay between the germline ends. CDR3 sequence: CASSPLAGKSVDTQYF. CDR3 DNA: TGTGCCAGCTCACCATTGGCAGGGAAATCAGTAGATACGCAGTATTTT.

This clone was counted between two and nine times. The chain is built from TRBV24-1 and TRBJ1-5; 8 bases line up with TRBD1. Per the germline V gene, CDR1 is KGHDR and CDR2 is SFDVKD. J was trimmed by 3 bases and V by 4 bases; bases with no gene match: 7. This CDR3 contains 16 residues. The CDR3 sequence: CATSDPGQGYNQPQHF. Written as DNA, the CDR3 is TGTGCCACCAGTGACCCAGGACAGGGATACAATCAGCCCCAGCATTTT.

This chain uses TRBV4-3 with TRBJ1-5, with D unresolved. The V gene's germline CDR1 is LGHNA and CDR2 YSLEER. The ends were cut back, 4 bases at V and 3 bases at J, with 16 bases in the middle. This CDR3 is 16 amino acids long. The CDR3 loop reads CASSPRAGVPNQPQHF. The CDR3 coding sequence is TGCGCCAGCAGCCCTCGGGCGGGAGTCCCCAATCAGCCCCAGCATTTT.

This clone was seen at least ten times. The chain recombines TRBV28 with TRBJ2-3, with 8 bases lining up with TRBD1. Germline CDR1 reads MDHEN; CDR2 reads SYDVKM. The CDR3 loop spans 14 amino acids. V dropped 8 bases and J dropped 4; count of bases not matched to a gene: 8. In DNA form, the CDR3 reads TGTGCCAGCCTCGGACAGGGAGAATCAGATACGCAGTATTTT. Its translation is CASLGQGESDTQYF.

The chain joins TRBV9 to TRBJ2-3; 7 bases are a match to TRBD2. V gave up 1 base and J gave up 0 bases; unmatched junction bases: 8. This CDR3 region has 17 residues. Germline loops: CDR1 SGDLS, CDR2 YYNGEE. The CDR3 bases are TGTGCCAGCAGCGTATCGTCAGGCGGGAGTAGCACAGATACGCAGTATTTT. As protein: CASSVSSGGSSTDTQYF.

The chain links TRBV18 to TRBJ1-6; D not certain. CDR3 length: 14 amino acids. Trimming left V 3 bases short and J 3 bases short, with 6 bases between. The germline V gene encodes CDR1 KGHSH and CDR2 LQKENI. CDR3: CASSPDYYNSPLHF. For the CDR3, the DNA is TGTGCCAGCTCACCCGACTACTATAATTCACCCCTCCACTTT.

The gene calls are TRBV6-1 and TRBJ2-2; D ambiguous. In germline, CDR1 is MNHNS, CDR2 SASEGT. The CDR3 has 15 amino acids. V was cut by 2 bases and J by 1 base, with 8 bases left in between. The CDR3 DNA is TGTGCCAGCAGTGAACGTCCAGGGAACACCGGGGAGCTGTTTTTT. Amino acids: CASSERPGNTGELFF.

This chain uses TRBV6-2 or TRBV6-3 with TRBJ2-7, with 10 bases fitting TRBD2. The germline CDR1 and CDR2 sequences are MNHEY and SVGEGT. The CDR3 extends over 16 amino acids. Trimming removed 0 bases from V and 3 bases from J; junction bases left unmatched: 5. The CDR3 sequence is CASSYSRLAGDYEQYF. DNA of the CDR3: TGTGCCAGCAGTTACTCGAGGCTAGCGGGGGACTACGAGCAGTACTTC.

The V gene is TRBV19, the J gene TRBJ2-3; D gene ambiguous. Germline assignment: CDR1 LNHDA and CDR2 SQIVND (reference sequence). V was cut by 5 bases and J by 0 bases, with 9 bases left in between. The CDR3 sequence is 14 residues long. The CDR3 DNA is TGTGCCAGTAGTTTGATGCTAAGCACAGATACGCAGTATTTT. It codes for CASSLMLSTDTQYF.

V gene TRBV7-6 combines with J gene TRBJ1-1; 10 positions agree with TRBD1. The germline CDR1 and CDR2 sequences are SGHVS and FNYEAQ. This CDR3 comprises 15 residues. V dropped 1 base and J dropped 5; count of bases not matched to a gene: 4. CDR3 coding DNA: TGTGCCAGCAGCTTAGTTCCGGGACAGGGGACTGAAGCTTTCTTT. It codes for CASSLVPGQGTEAFF.

The chain carries TRBV6-6 and TRBJ2-7; tentative D call: TRBD2 (6 bases). V lost 2 bases and J lost 0, with 8 bases in between. The CDR3 sequence is 14 residues long. Germline V gene sequence: CDR1 MNHNY, CDR2 SVGAGI (reference sequence). CDR3 DNA sequence: TGTGCCAGCAGTTACGTAGCGGCCTCCTACGAGCAGTACTTC. Protein: CASSYVAASYEQYF.

The chain links TRBV6-1 to TRBJ2-7; TRBD1 might be the D (6 bases). Germline V lookup: CDR1 MNHNS, CDR2 SASEGT. Trimming removed 3 bases at V and 5 bases at J, with 14 bases between. This CDR3 contains 14 residues. The CDR3 here is CASSDHRARDEQYF. Here the CDR3 DNA reads TGTGCCAGCAGTGACCACAGGGCGCGGGACGAGCAGTACTTC.

The chain joins TRBV28 to TRBJ1-1; TRBD1 matches 12 bases. The germline CDR1 and CDR2 sequences are MDHEN and SYDVKM. This CDR3 has 17 residues. J lost 6 bases, V lost 5 bases, and 13 bases had no gene match. The DNA for the CDR3 is TGTGCCAGCAGTCTCGGGGGGACAGGGGGCAGTAGACCTGAAGCTTTCTTT. Residues: CASSLGGTGGSRPEAFF.

The gene calls are TRBV18 and TRBJ2-7; 10 bases fit TRBD2. This CDR3 is built from 15 residues. After removal of 3 bases from V and 4 bases from J, the junction contained 6 bases not matched to a gene. CDR1 is KGHSH and CDR2 is LQKENI in the germline V gene. The CDR3 here is CASSPGTSEVYEQYF. CDR3 sequence (DNA): TGTGCCAGCTCACCGGGGACTAGCGAGGTATACGAGCAGTACTTC.

This clone came up once. V is TRBV19 and J is TRBJ2-2; D call uncertain. V lost 3 bases, J lost 6 bases, and 11 bases lay in between. Germline V lookup: CDR1 LNHDA, CDR2 SQIVND (reference sequence). The CDR3 loop spans 14 amino acids. CDR3 nucleotide sequence: TGTGCCAGTAGTATCCCGACTGATGCCGGGGAGCTGTTTTTT. As protein: CASSIPTDAGELFF.

This chain uses TRBV5-5 with TRBJ2-2; TRBD2 is a possible D gene (5 bases). The CDR3 is 16 amino acids. Germline loops: CDR1 SGHKS, CDR2 YYEKEE (reference sequence). Trimming left V 1 base short and J 0 bases short, with 10 bases between. The CDR3 DNA reads as TGTGCCAGCAGCTTGAACGGGAACACGAACACCGGGGAGCTGTTTTTT. Translated, it gives CASSLNGNTNTGELFF.

This chain uses TRBV5-1 with TRBJ1-2; TRBD1 matches at 7 bases. Per the germline V gene, CDR1 is SGHRS and CDR2 is YFSETQ. The V and J ends lost 4 bases and 1 base, in that order; junction bases with no gene match: 7. The CDR3 sequence is 15 residues long. In nucleotides, the CDR3 is TGCGCCAGCAGCGGTTCCGGGACAGTTAACTATGGCTACACCTTC. It translates to CASSGSGTVNYGYTF.

V and J are TRBV2 and TRBJ2-1, with D perhaps matching TRBD2 (6 bases). Trimming removed 6 bases from V and 15 bases from J, with 21 bases in between. This CDR3 is 13 amino acids long. CDR1 and CDR2 from the germline V gene are SNHLY and FYNNEI. The CDR3 region is CASRNRATGGMFF. The CDR3, as DNA: TGTGCCAGCAGAAATAGGGCTACCGGAGGGATGTTCTTC. Using reference TRBV2 and TRBJ2-1 for the parts outside the CDR3, the full variable domain is EPEVTQTPSHQVTQMGQEVILRCVPISNHLYFYWYRQILGQKVEFLVSFYNNEISEKSEIFDDQFSVERPDGSNFTLKIRSTKLEDSAMYFCASRNRATGGMFFGPGTRLTVL.

This clone was detected only once. V and J are TRBV5-4 and TRBJ2-3; 9 bases line up with TRBD2. Germline V gene data show CDR1 as SGHNT and CDR2 as YYREEE (reference sequence). V lost 1 base to trimming and J lost 2 bases; unmatched junction nucleotides: 8. The CDR3 runs to 17 residues. The CDR3 loop is CASSLQLGGRATDTQYF. For the CDR3, the DNA is TGTGCCAGCAGCTTGCAACTAGGCGGGAGGGCCACAGATACGCAGTATTTT.

The chain combines TRBV27 with TRBJ1-5; perhaps TRBD1 as D (6 bases). This CDR3 comprises 14 residues. With 3 bases removed from V and 6 bases from J, the gap between germline ends came to 12 bases. Germline V gives CDR1 MNHEY, CDR2 SMNVEV (reference sequence). The CDR3: CASSFGGIGQPQHF. The CDR3 DNA is TGTGCCAGCAGTTTTGGGGGCATCGGTCAGCCCCAGCATTTT.

The chain recombines TRBV9 with TRBJ1-2, with D hard to call. Per germline, CDR1 SGDLS and CDR2 YYNGEE. The germline V and J ends were trimmed by 3 bases and 2 bases, with 26 bases remaining between them. The CDR3 has 19 residues. Here the CDR3 reads CASSAYSPMTPIINYGYTF. The CDR3 DNA reads as TGTGCCAGCAGCGCCTACTCTCCCATGACACCTATAATAAACTATGGCTACACCTTC.

The chain recombines TRBV27 with TRBJ2-1; TRBD2 agrees at 7 bases. The CDR3 runs 14 residues. Looked up from germline, CDR1 is MNHEY and CDR2 is SMNVEV (reference sequence). Trimming at V came to 8 bases and at J to 8 bases, leaving 12 bases not matched to a gene. CDR3 in DNA: TGTGCCAGCCCACGGGCGGGAGAAGTACATGAGCAGTTCTTC. This codes for CASPRAGEVHEQFF.

This clone is deemed medium-sized. The chain joins TRBV18 to TRBJ1-1, with D tentatively TRBD1 (6 bases). This CDR3 spans 15 amino acids. Germline V gene sequence: CDR1 KGHSH, CDR2 LQKENI. V was pared by 6 bases and J by 5 bases, with 19 bases between. CDR3 amino acids: CASSFKGGEGTEAFF. CDR3 DNA sequence: TGTGCCAGCTCCTTCAAAGGGGGTGAAGGGACTGAAGCTTTCTTT.

V gene TRBV6-5 combines with J gene TRBJ1-2; D is possibly TRBD1 (6 bases). The CDR3 runs 14 residues. Trimming took off 0 bases at V and 6 bases at J, with 11 bases between the two ends. From germline, CDR1 is MNHEY and CDR2 SVGAGI. CDR3 residues: CASSYSQGIDGYTF. CDR3 coding DNA: TGTGCCAGCAGTTACTCCCAGGGGATCGATGGCTACACCTTC.

This chain uses TRBV29-1 with TRBJ2-4, with D possibly TRBD1 on 6 matching bases. The germline CDR1 and CDR2 sequences are SQVTM and ANQGSEA. V lost 0 bases and J 8 bases, leaving 8 bases between the germline ends. CDR3 length equals 12 residues. CDR3 region: CSVEDRGDIQYF. CDR3 DNA: TGCAGCGTTGAAGACAGGGGTGACATTCAGTACTTC.